The sequence of this T cell receptor (beta chain) was determined in a study of CD8 T cells in Susac syndrome. Only one count was recorded for this clonotype. The CDR3 sequence is 15 residues long. Germline CDR1 is SGHRS and CDR2 is YFSETQ. Between the trimmed V and J ends, which lost 4 bases and 5 bases, there was a span of 18 bases. With random hexamers, 0.5 to 1 ug RNA was reverse transcribed. An immunoSEQ multiplex PCR generated amplified TCR beta CDR3 products spanning 54 Vbeta and 13 Jbeta. One entry per CDR3 protein, called by TCRdb with MiXCR from the immunoSEQ multiplex PCR reads. The sample shows some 170,000 distinct CDR3 sequences, over 90% of them seen only once.

The genes are TRBV5-1 and TRBJ1-1, with TRBD1 as a possible D gene (6 bases). This receptor was obtained from a human donor with Susac syndrome. The specimen was CD4+ T cells from PBMCs. The CDR3 is CASSTNRGARTEAFF. The CDR3 DNA follows: TGCGCCAGCAGCACAAATAGGGGGGCCAGAACTGAAGCTTTCTTT.